Listed below are T cell receptor beta chains from one sample, sequenced in a study of identical twins. TCRdb re-called the 5' RACE reads with MiXCR, one entry per CDR3 protein. The repertoire includes approximately 210,000 distinct CDR3 sequences, about 6.7% of them detected once, and more than 14% sits in the top ten. The data were also submitted as part of a second study, on T cells expressing NK-cell markers.

The sequencing input was CD8+ T cells sorted from blood. These receptors were collected from a woman between 18 and 29 years old in good health. CDR3s include the opening cysteine and the closing phenylalanine or tryptophan.

CDR3	J	V
CASSGPTGGAKYEQYF	TRBJ2-7	TRBV7-9
CASSADLGQNEQFF	TRBJ2-1	TRBV7-2
CASSLEISGDEQYF	TRBJ2-7	TRBV11-2
CASSPPRGRTEAFF	TRBJ1-1	TRBV9
CASSHFGGGNTIYF	TRBJ1-3	TRBV12-3/TRBV12-4
CASSTGIPEAFF	TRBJ1-1	TRBV12-3/TRBV12-4
CASRTDYGYTF	TRBJ1-2	TRBV12-3/TRBV12-4
CASRRTVSYEQYF	TRBJ2-7	TRBV11-2
CASGYFSDSNQPQHF	TRBJ1-5	TRBV12-5
CASSQVGNTEAFF	TRBJ1-1	TRBV7-6
CASSSGQVTAEAFF	TRBJ1-1	TRBV6-5
CASSVNPNSYEQYF	TRBJ2-7	TRBV7-7
CSAEEVDWDIQYF	TRBJ2-4	TRBV20-1
CASAAQGTDTQYF	TRBJ2-3	TRBV2
CASRAGPRDTEAFF	TRBJ1-1	TRBV6-1
CASSGGWNTEAFF	TRBJ1-1	TRBV5-1
CASSQGLGEQYF	TRBJ2-7	TRBV4-2
CASSAGTVYGYTF	TRBJ1-2	TRBV9
CASGLAPANSYEQYF	TRBJ2-7	TRBV12-5
CASSPSVLHNVLTF	TRBJ2-6	TRBV19
CASIASLSYEQYF	TRBJ2-7	TRBV2
CASSIGPSSYNEQFF	TRBJ2-1	TRBV19